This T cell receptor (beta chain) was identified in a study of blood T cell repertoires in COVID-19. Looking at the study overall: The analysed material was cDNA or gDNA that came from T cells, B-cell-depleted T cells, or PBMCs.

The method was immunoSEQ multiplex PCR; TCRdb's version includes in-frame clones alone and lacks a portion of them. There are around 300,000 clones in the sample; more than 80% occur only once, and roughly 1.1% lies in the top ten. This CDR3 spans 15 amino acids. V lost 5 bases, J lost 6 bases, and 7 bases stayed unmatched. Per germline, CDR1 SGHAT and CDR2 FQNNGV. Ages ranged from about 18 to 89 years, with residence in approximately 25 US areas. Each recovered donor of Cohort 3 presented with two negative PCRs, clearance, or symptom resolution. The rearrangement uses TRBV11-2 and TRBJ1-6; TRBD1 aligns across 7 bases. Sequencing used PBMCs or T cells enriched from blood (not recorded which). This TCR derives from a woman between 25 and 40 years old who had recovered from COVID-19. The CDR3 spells CASSRGGAGNSPLHF. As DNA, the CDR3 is TGTGCCAGCAGCCGAGGGGGCGCCGGTAATTCACCCCTCCACTTT.